The sequence of this T cell receptor (beta chain) was determined in a study of response to subunit inactivated influenza vaccine. TCRdb reprocessed the RT-PCR reads via MiXCR and lists one record per CDR3 protein. The sample holds around 760,000 distinct CDR3 sequences, over 11% seen once. This clonotype appeared many times. V was clipped by 8 bases and J by 5 bases; unmatched bases: 14. The CDR3 length is 15 residues. In germline, CDR1 is SQVTM, CDR2 ANQGSEA. The chain is built from TRBV29-1 and TRBJ2-3; 9 bases map to TRBD2. The receptor was derived from a man over 45 who received an inactivated influenza vaccine. The sample in question was PBMCs from blood, obtained around two weeks before vaccination. The CDR3 reads CSPTLAGHGGDTQYF. The CDR3 DNA reads TGCAGCCCCACCCTAGCGGGACATGGAGGAGATACGCAGTATTTT.